These 22 T cell receptor beta chains share one sample of origin, sequenced in a study of blood T cell repertoires in COVID-19. Generated by immunoSEQ multiplex PCR, the TCRdb table keeps only in-frame clones and is missing some. Of under 300,000 clones in the sample, 80% to 85% were seen once. Specimen: peripheral blood. The receptors stem from a woman in her forties who had recovered from COVID-19.

The V call is TRBV5-1, the J call TRBJ2-1; 11 bases agree with TRBD2. The germline CDR1 and CDR2 sequences are SGHRS and YFSETQ. The CDR3 consists of 18 residues. V dropped 3 bases and J dropped 0; count of bases not matched to a gene: 8. CDR3 nucleotide sequence: TGCGCCAGCAGCTCCGGGACTAGCGGACTCAGCTCCTACAATGAGCAGTTCTTC. It translates to CASSSGTSGLSSYNEQFF.

J is TRBJ2-3 and V is TRBV24-1; TRBD1 matches at 7 bases. V was clipped by 3 bases and J by 5 bases; unmatched bases: 4. Germline V gene sequence: CDR1 KGHDR, CDR2 SFDVKD. This CDR3 contains 14 residues. CDR3 sequence: CATSDPGTEDTQYF. In nucleotides, the CDR3 is TGTGCCACCAGTGATCCAGGGACAGAAGATACGCAGTATTTT.

V and J are TRBV14 and TRBJ1-2; 9 bases match TRBD1. Looked up from germline, CDR1 is SGHDN and CDR2 is FVKESK. This CDR3 contains 14 residues. V dropped 2 bases and J dropped 8; count of bases not matched to a gene: 6. The CDR3, as DNA: TGTGCCAGCAGCCAAAACAGGGGGCTTTGGGGCTACACCTTC. Translating gives CASSQNRGLWGYTF.

This sequence joins TRBV30 and TRBJ1-2, with a possible D match to TRBD1 (6 bases). Germline-derived CDR1 and CDR2 are GTSNPN and SVGIG (reference sequence). The CDR3 runs to 12 residues. Trimming took 5 bases from V and 7 from J, leaving 14 bases between them. Written as DNA, the CDR3 is TGTGCCTGGGGGAAGCAGGGGCCTGGCTACACCTTC. Translation: CAWGKQGPGYTF.

The V gene is TRBV7-9, the J gene TRBJ2-3; TRBD1 agrees at 7 bases. There are 16 residues in the CDR3. Trimming at V came to 5 bases and at J to 0 bases, leaving 8 bases not matched to a gene. Germline V gives CDR1 SEHNR, CDR2 FQNEAQ (reference sequence). The CDR3 is CASSLSRTGSTDTQYF. DNA of the CDR3: TGTGCCAGCAGCCTCAGCCGGACAGGTAGCACAGATACGCAGTATTTT.

The rearrangement links TRBV29-1 to TRBJ1-2; D is possibly TRBD1 (6 bases). Germline-derived CDR1 and CDR2 are SQVTM and ANQGSEA. The CDR3 covers 12 residues. V shed 4 bases and J shed 5 bases, with 11 bases lying between them. The CDR3 is CSVAGQKYGYTF. In DNA, the CDR3 is TGCAGCGTTGCAGGACAGAAATATGGCTACACCTTC.

The CDR3, as DNA: TGTGCCAGCTCACCGGCGTCCGGGGGTGAGACCCAGTACTTC. It yields the protein CASSPASGGETQYF. The chain is built from TRBV18 and TRBJ2-5, with TRBD2 as a possible D gene (6 bases). Looked up from germline, CDR1 is KGHSH and CDR2 is LQKENI. This CDR3 comprises 14 residues. The V and J ends lost 3 bases and 5 bases respectively, with 13 bases between them.

The V gene is TRBV14, the J gene TRBJ1-1, with D tentatively TRBD1 (6 bases). The CDR3 runs to 16 residues. Germline CDR1 SGHDN, CDR2 FVKESK. The V end lost 4 bases, the J end lost 8 bases, and 23 bases lay between the germline ends. CDR3 nucleotide sequence: TGTGCCAGCAGCCTAATCAATACTATCGGACAGACCGAAGCTTTCTTT. Residues: CASSLINTIGQTEAFF.

This sequence joins TRBV4-1 and TRBJ2-5, with TRBD2 identical over 7 bases. Per germline, CDR1 MGHRA and CDR2 YSYEKL. Trimming removed 0 bases from V and 1 base from J; junction bases left unmatched: 5. CDR3 size: 16 residues. DNA of the CDR3: TGCGCCAGCAGCCAAGAGTTTGGGACTACCCAAGAGACCCAGTACTTC. It translates to CASSQEFGTTQETQYF.

CDR3 nucleotide sequence: TGTGCCAGCAGCCACGGAGTTGGAAACACCATATATTTT. Protein: CASSHGVGNTIYF. The chain carries TRBV3-1 (or the pseudogene TRBV3-2) and TRBJ1-3; D call uncertain. Between the trimmed V and J ends, which lost 3 bases and 3 bases, there was a span of 6 bases. Germline assignment: CDR1 LGHDT and CDR2 YNNKEL (reference sequence). The CDR3 runs 13 residues.

This rearrangement joins TRBV5-1 to TRBJ2-5; a weak D match, TRBD2 (5 bases). Germline-derived CDR1 and CDR2 are SGHRS and YFSETQ. This CDR3 spans 12 amino acids. V was cut by 2 bases and J by 7 bases, with 9 bases left in between. Here the CDR3 reads CASSFDGGTQYF. The CDR3 coding sequence is TGCGCCAGCAGCTTCGATGGAGGGACCCAGTACTTC.

The CDR3 bases are TGCGCCAGCAGCTTGGCAGACAGTTTTTTTAACTATGGCTACACCTTC. Encoded protein: CASSLADSFFNYGYTF. The V and J genes are TRBV5-1 and TRBJ1-2; possible D gene TRBD1, 5 bases. The CDR3 has 16 residues. Germline assignment: CDR1 SGHRS and CDR2 YFSETQ. Trimming cost V 0 bases and J 1 base, with 13 bases left between them.

V usage is TRBV15 and J usage is TRBJ2-1; TRBD2 matches 10 bases. J gave up 8 bases and V 3 bases, and 7 bases lay outside the gene matches. The germline V gene has CDR1 LNHNV and CDR2 YYDKDF (reference sequence). CDR3 size: 15 residues. CDR3 DNA sequence: TGTGCCACCAGCAGGGAAGCGGGGGGGGGTCATGAGCAGTTCTTC. Encoded protein: CATSREAGGGHEQFF.

Only a few counts were recorded for this clone. V gene TRBV5-1 combines with J gene TRBJ2-2; D perhaps matches TRBD2 (5 bases). The V end was cut by 0 bases, the J end by 5 bases, with 17 bases between. The CDR3 extends over 17 amino acids. Germline CDR1 is SGHRS and CDR2 is YFSETQ. The CDR3 sequence: CASSLAGVLRATGELFF. For the CDR3, the DNA is TGCGCCAGCAGCTTGGCCGGGGTTCTGCGTGCGACCGGGGAGCTGTTTTTT.

The chain uses TRBV6-4 and TRBJ2-3; D call uncertain. CDR3 length: 13 residues. CDR1 is MRHNA and CDR2 is SNTAGT in the germline V gene. Between the trimmed V and J ends, which lost 6 bases and 0 bases, there was a span of 7 bases. The CDR3 sequence: CASSYGSTDTQYF. In DNA form, the CDR3 reads TGTGCCAGCAGCTACGGTAGCACAGATACGCAGTATTTT.

V and J are TRBV30 and TRBJ1-4; no firm D call. The germline V gene encodes CDR1 GTSNPN and CDR2 SVGIG (reference sequence). V lost 2 bases, J lost 6 bases, and 13 bases lay in between. The CDR3 is made up of 14 amino acids. The CDR3 sequence: CAWSRSRIYEKLFF. The CDR3 nucleotides read TGTGCCTGGAGTAGGAGCAGAATATATGAAAAACTGTTTTTT.

V and J are TRBV27 and TRBJ2-3, with 8 bases lining up with TRBD1. The CDR3 has 12 residues. V lost 7 bases, J lost 9 bases, and 6 bases stayed unmatched. In germline, CDR1 is MNHEY, CDR2 SMNVEV (reference sequence). The CDR3 protein is CASTVPGGTQYF. The CDR3 bases are TGTGCCAGCACTGTCCCAGGGGGCACGCAGTATTTT.

The chain has TRBV7-9 and TRBJ1-2; 11 nucleotides line up with TRBD1. The CDR3 contains 15 residues. Germline assignment: CDR1 SEHNR and CDR2 FQNEAQ (reference sequence). The J segment lost 4 bases and the V segment lost 3 bases, leaving 4 bases of the junction unmatched. CDR3 nucleotides: TGTGCCAGCAGCTTGGGACAGGGGGAGGTCTATGGCTACACCTTC. Translating gives CASSLGQGEVYGYTF. Full variable domain (remainder filled in from reference TRBV7-9 and TRBJ1-2): DTGVSQNPRHKITKRGQNVTFRCDPISEHNRLYWYRQTLGQGPEFLTYFQNEAQLEKSRLLSDRFSAERPKGSFSTLEIQRTEQGDSAMYLCASSLGQGEVYGYTFGSGTRLTVV.

The J gene is TRBJ1-1, the V gene TRBV20-1; D unclear. Germline V gives CDR1 DFQATT, CDR2 SNEGSKA (reference sequence). The CDR3 sequence is 10 residues long. Trimming removed 5 bases from V and 3 bases from J, with 4 bases in between. DNA for the CDR3: TGCAGTGCTTTAGACACTGAAGCTTTCTTT. This gives the protein CSALDTEAFF.

As regards this clone: The sample contains more than one DNA sequence encoding this CDR3. In DNA form, the CDR3 reads TGCGCCAGCAGCTTGGGGCAGGGTTTCTACAATGAGCAGTTCTTC. Amino acid sequence: CASSLGQGFYNEQFF. The chain joins TRBV5-1 to TRBJ2-1; the D gene is possibly TRBD1 (5 bases). Per germline, CDR1 SGHRS and CDR2 YFSETQ. Trimming took 0 bases from V and 3 from J, leaving 10 bases between them. The CDR3 has 15 amino acids.

The chain employs TRBV11-1 and TRBJ2-3, with D possibly being TRBD1 (6 bases). Trimming removed 4 bases at V and 2 bases at J, with 10 bases between. Per germline, CDR1 SGHAT and CDR2 FQDESV (reference sequence). The CDR3 is made up of 14 amino acids. As DNA, the CDR3 is TGTGCCAGCAGCTACGACAGGACCACAGATACGCAGTATTTT. Protein: CASSYDRTTDTQYF. Full variable domain (missing parts from reference TRBV11-1 and TRBJ2-3): EAEVAQSPRYKITEKSQAVAFWCDPISGHATLYWYRQILGQGPELLVQFQDESVVDDSQLPKDRFSAERLKGVDSTLKIQPAELGDSAMYLCASSYDRTTDTQYFGPGTRLTVL.

The chain carries TRBV7-9 and TRBJ2-7; D ambiguous. V lost 9 bases to trimming and J lost 4 bases, with 16 bases between them. Germline V gives CDR1 SEHNR, CDR2 FQNEAQ (reference sequence). The CDR3 sequence is 13 residues long. CDR3 region: CASRSGESYEQYF. The CDR3 nucleotides are TGTGCCAGTAGAAGTGGAGAGTCATACGAGCAGTACTTC.